The following is a T cell receptor beta chain sequence with its context. No cognate antigen has been identified for it. No much larger clonotype is one base removed from it; base qualities were not supplied. The record originates from a study of control samples from healthy donors and cancer patients (dated by TCRdb to the early 2020s). V loses 2 bases of germline sequence and J loses 2 bases, and the interval between the two ends is 14 bases. From its cysteine to its phenylalanine, the CDR3 spans 16 amino acids. Only CDR3 DNA is held: 48 bases, read in frame from base 1. CDR1 and CDR2 are read off the germline V gene as MNHEY and SVGEGT. Receptor libraries were prepared by the immunoSEQ multiplex PCR assay. TCRdb limited this immuneACCESS table to in-frame rearrangements with V and J called. A share of clones is missing; checked studies link under half to unresolved V genes, and the rest is unexplained. The sample data list roughly 100,000 clones, and around 90% of these were observed just once. The ten most abundant clones make up about 2.5% of the sample.

The specimen was blood. The chain is assembled from TRBV6-2 or TRBV6-3 and TRBJ2-3; the D gene remains uncertain. The clonotype comes from a woman under 30 in good health. The CDR3 reads CASSYPPGDSTDTQYF. At the DNA level, the sequence is TGTGCCAGCAGTTACCCCCCGGGCGATTCCACAGATACGCAGTATTTT.